Listed below are T cell receptor beta chains from one sample, sequenced in a study of glioma-infiltrating T cells after dendritic cell vaccination. Assay: immunoSEQ multiplex PCR; the TCRdb copy retains only in-frame clones and omits some. Seen here are 80,000 to 100,000 clones, roughly three quarters observed once, and the top ten hold almost 6%. Sequencing was performed on blood, taken before dendritic cell vaccination. These receptor sequences come from a human donor with glioblastoma. Each CDR3 is given with its conserved first and last residue. A D gene is named only where the DNA matches it firmly. Not all rows give a size; the values are once, few, many and, for expanded clones, a class.

d_gene,v_gene,abundance,j_gene,CDR3nt,CDR3aa
.,TRBV30,.,TRBJ2-7,TGTGCCTGGACGAGGGGCGGGAACGAGCAGTACTTC,CAWTRGGNEQYF
TRBD1,TRBV30,.,TRBJ1-4,TGTGCCTGGAGTGACCCGGGACAGGGGCGCCGAAAACTGTTTTTT,CAWSDPGQGRRKLFF
TRBD1,TRBV6-5,.,TRBJ2-7,TGTGCCAGCAGTTACGGGACAGCGGACTACGAGCAGTACTTC,CASSYGTADYEQYF
TRBD1,TRBV11-3,once,TRBJ1-1,TGTGCCAGCAGCTTCCCGACAGGGCGAGGAAGCACTGAAGCTTTCTTT,CASSFPTGRGSTEAFF
.,TRBV2,.,TRBJ1-5,TGTGCCAGCAGCGGGAGTCCTGCCGGTCAGCCCCAGCATTTT,CASSGSPAGQPQHF
.,TRBV9,.,TRBJ2-7,TGTGCCAGCAGCGTAGCAGAGGGCGGATACGAGCAGTACTTC,CASSVAEGGYEQYF
TRBD2,TRBV10-3,.,TRBJ2-1,TGTGCCGCATGTGAAGCGGGACTAGCGGGAAACAATGAGCAGTTCTTC,CAACEAGLAGNNEQFF
TRBD1,TRBV28,once,TRBJ2-7,TGTGCCAGCAGTCCGCGGACAGGGAGAACCTACGAGCAGTACTTC,CASSPRTGRTYEQYF
.,TRBV19,.,TRBJ1-2,TGTGCCAGTTACGGAGAGGGTGCCTATGGCTACACCTTC,CASYGEGAYGYTF
TRBD2,TRBV7-8,.,TRBJ2-7,TGTGCCAGCAGCCGGATGCTAGCGGCGGGGGAGCAGTACTTC,CASSRMLAAGEQYF
TRBD2,TRBV19,few,TRBJ2-2,TGTGCCAGTAAGGGGCGGGGGGACACCGGGGAGCTGTTTTTT,CASKGRGDTGELFF
TRBD1,TRBV6-5,.,TRBJ2-2,TGTGCCAGCAGGGCACAGGGGGCGAACACCGGGGAGCTGTTTTTT,CASRAQGANTGELFF
.,TRBV6-4,.,TRBJ1-1,TGTGCCAGCAGTGACTCGGGCGACAGTGAAGCTTTCTTT,CASSDSGDSEAFF
TRBD1,TRBV5-1,.,TRBJ1-2,TGCGCCAGCAGCTGGGGACAGTACTATGGCTACACCTTC,CASSWGQYYGYTF
.,TRBV5-6,few,TRBJ1-4,TGTGCCAGCAGCCAGCGAGCTGGGGAAAAACTGTTTTTT,CASSQRAGEKLFF
.,TRBV27,few,TRBJ2-1,TGTGCCAGCAGGAGGGGGACGTACAATGAGCAGTTCTTC,CASRRGTYNEQFF
.,TRBV4-1,.,TRBJ1-2,TGCGCCAGCAGCCTCCCAGGGGTTCATGGCTACACCTTC,CASSLPGVHGYTF
TRBD1,TRBV5-1,.,TRBJ1-1,TGCGCCAGCCGCACCCTAATGCCGGGACAGGGTTCCGGGGACACTGAAGCTTTCTTT,CASRTLMPGQGSGDTEAFF
.,TRBV6-5,.,TRBJ2-5,TGTGCCAGCAGGCACCAGGGCAGGGAGACCCAGTACTTC,CASRHQGRETQYF
TRBD2,TRBV5-1,.,TRBJ2-5,TGCGCCAGCAGCCCCGGACTAGCGGGGGGCACGTCGGTCGAGACCCAGTACTTC,CASSPGLAGGTSVETQYF
.,TRBV19,.,TRBJ1-4,TGTGCCAGTAGTATTGGGAGTGAAAAACTGTTTTTT,CASSIGSEKLFF
.,TRBV29-1,.,TRBJ1-2,TGCAGCGTAACACAGGATCTTCAGGTTGGCTACACCTTC,CSVTQDLQVGYTF
TRBD2,TRBV7-3,few,TRBJ2-1,TGTGCCAGCAGCCCTGGACTAGGGAATGAGCAGTTCTTC,CASSPGLGNEQFF
.,TRBV7-8,.,TRBJ2-3,TGTGCCAGCAGCTTGTCCAGGACTTTACGCACAGATACGCAGTATTTT,CASSLSRTLRTDTQYF